A single sample is the source of the 14 T cell receptor beta chains below, sequenced in a study of cytomegalovirus exposure and HLA in healthy donors. A multiplex PCR was run with 60 Vbeta primers and 13 Jbeta primers. Clones were read by immunoSEQ multiplex PCR, and TCRdb kept only the in-frame ones, dropping some. The sample lists fewer than 120,000 clones, over 60% seen once, with 1.3% in the top ten. Sequencing was done on a sample of PBMCs. These receptors came from a woman aged 25 to 39 in good health and CMV-seronegative.

The chain employs TRBV5-4 and TRBJ2-5; maybe TRBD1 (7 bases). The CDR3 length is 13 residues. Per the germline V gene, CDR1 is SGHNT and CDR2 is YYREEE (reference sequence). V gave up 1 base and J gave up 4 bases, with 8 bases separating them. The CDR3 is CASSLQGGETQYF. As DNA, the CDR3 is TGTGCCAGCAGCTTGCAGGGGGGAGAGACCCAGTACTTC.

The chain links TRBV2 to TRBJ1-4; TRBD1 is a possible D gene (5 bases). Trimming removed 10 bases at V and 0 bases at J, with 15 bases between. There are 15 residues in the CDR3. Germline V gives CDR1 SNHLY, CDR2 FYNNEI. In nucleotides, the CDR3 is TGTGCCACAAAGGGGCAGAGTACAACTAATGAAAAACTGTTTTTT. Encoded protein: CATKGQSTTNEKLFF.

This clone was observed a handful of times. The chain couples TRBV6-6 to TRBJ2-2; 10 nucleotides match TRBD2. The CDR3 covers 15 residues. Germline CDR1 is MNHNY and CDR2 is SVGAGI (reference sequence). J gave up 3 bases and V 7 bases, and 5 bases lay outside the gene matches. CDR3 nucleotides: TGTGCCAGCACCGAGAGCGGGAGGGACACCGGGGAGCTGTTTTTT. Translation gives CASTESGRDTGELFF.

This clone was detected only a few times. The genes are TRBV2 and TRBJ2-2; no definite D call. CDR3 length: 15 residues. Germline V gene sequence: CDR1 SNHLY, CDR2 FYNNEI. V shed 5 bases and J shed 2 bases, with 12 bases lying between them. Here the CDR3 reads CASSRVAGNTGELFF. Written as DNA, the CDR3 is TGTGCCAGCAGTCGTGTGGCAGGCAACACCGGGGAGCTGTTTTTT.

The chain uses TRBV21-1 and TRBJ2-3; TRBD1 reflects the table's D call only, with no check against the DNA. TRBV21-1 counts as a pseudogene. The CDR3 loop spans 15 amino acids. CDR3 sequence reads: CASSKAWQGWDTQYF. Here the CDR3 DNA reads TGTGCCAGCAGCAAAGCGTGGCAGGGGTGGGATACGCAGTATTTT.

This clone has a handful of counts. The rearrangement links TRBV7-3 to TRBJ2-3; D is ambiguous. CDR1 SGHTA and CDR2 FQGTGA come from the germline V gene. CDR3 length: 15 residues. Trimming removed 5 bases at V and 2 bases at J, with 14 bases between. CDR3 DNA: TGTGCCAGCAGCCGCACCACTTCATCCACAGATACGCAGTATTTT. This gives the protein CASSRTTSSTDTQYF.

The genes are TRBV4-1 and TRBJ1-5; D is perhaps TRBD1 (5 bases). The CDR3 has 14 residues. The V end was cut by 2 bases, the J end by 4 bases, with 9 bases between. Per the germline V gene, CDR1 is MGHRA and CDR2 is YSYEKL. DNA of the CDR3: TGCGCCAGCAGCCAAACGACAGTAAATCAGCCCCAGCATTTT. It specifies CASSQTTVNQPQHF.

V and J are TRBV25-1 and TRBJ1-5, with D perhaps TRBD1 (5 bases). Germline CDR1 is MGHDK and CDR2 is SYGVNS. V was cut by 6 bases and J by 11 bases, with 11 bases left in between. The CDR3 spans 11 residues. CDR3 sequence: CASREGATQHF. The CDR3, as DNA: TGTGCCAGCAGAGAAGGGGCAACCCAGCATTTT.

J is TRBJ1-2 and V is TRBV20-1; tentative D call: TRBD1 (5 bases). V was shortened by 3 bases and J by 7 bases, with 9 bases between the two germline ends. From germline, CDR1 is DFQATT and CDR2 SNEGSKA (reference sequence). CDR3 length equals 11 residues. CDR3 loop: CSASLRAGYTF. The CDR3 DNA reads TGCAGTGCTAGTCTCAGGGCTGGCTACACCTTC.

Ten or more counts support this clone. The chain couples TRBV5-6 to TRBJ2-1, with D maybe TRBD1 (6 bases). With 3 bases removed from V and 6 bases from J, the gap between germline ends came to 7 bases. This CDR3 region has 12 residues. Germline values: CDR1 SGHDT, CDR2 YYEEEE. In DNA form, the CDR3 reads TGTGCCAGCAGCTGGGGGCTCAATGAGCAGTTCTTC. It translates to CASSWGLNEQFF.

This clone was counted a single time. The chain combines TRBV4-3 with TRBJ1-6, with 10 bases that match TRBD1. Germline V gene data show CDR1 as LGHNA and CDR2 as YSLEER. The ends lost 4 bases at V and 4 bases at J; junction bases unmatched: 4. The CDR3 consists of 16 residues. This chain's CDR3 is CASSLRTGGYNSPLHF. CDR3 coding DNA: TGCGCCAGCAGCCTCCGGACAGGGGGTTATAATTCACCCCTCCACTTT.

This clone was detected only once. CDR3 sequence: CAATPGQGPYEQYF. Here the CDR3 DNA reads TGTGCCGCGACTCCGGGACAGGGGCCCTACGAGCAGTACTTC. The chain employs TRBV28 and TRBJ2-7, with TRBD1 identical over 10 bases. CDR3 length equals 14 residues. Trimming took 11 bases from V and 2 from J; bases not matched to a gene: 9. Per the germline V gene, CDR1 is MDHEN and CDR2 is SYDVKM.

V usage is TRBV30 and J usage is TRBJ1-1, with TRBD1 matching 8 bases. The CDR3 is 15 amino acids. In germline, CDR1 is GTSNPN, CDR2 SVGIG (reference sequence). J lost 1 base, V lost 1 base, and 5 bases had no gene match. The CDR3 here is CAWSGGQGPNTEAFF. The CDR3 region has the DNA TGTGCCTGGAGTGGTGGACAGGGACCGAACACTGAAGCTTTCTTT.

This clone turned up a few times. The chain joins TRBV27 to TRBJ2-7; TRBD1 might be the D (6 bases). Germline CDR1 reads MNHEY; CDR2 reads SMNVEV (reference sequence). The length of the CDR3 is 14 residues. V lost 3 bases and J 7 bases, leaving 16 bases between the germline ends. The DNA for the CDR3 is TGTGCCAGCAGTTTCGGGCAGGGGCCAAGGGAGCAGTACTTC. Translating gives CASSFGQGPREQYF.